The rows below give T cell receptor beta chains drawn from one sample of a study of tumor-infiltrating lymphocytes in primary liver carcinoma. MiXCR, run by TCRdb on the multiplex PCR reads, gives a single entry per CDR3 protein. The sample records roughly 57,000 distinct CDR3 sequences, approximately 70% being singletons. Sequencing used liver tumor tissue from sampling region 2. The receptors stem from a man aged 35 to 55 with primary liver carcinoma and hepatitis B virus infection. Both conserved end residues are part of each CDR3. A D gene is named only where the DNA matches it firmly. Not all rows give a size; the values are once, few, many and, for expanded clones, a class.

CDR3aa: CTSSFAGSNTGELSF
CDR3nt: TGTACCAGCAGCTTTGCGGGATCGAATACCGGGGAGCTGTCTTTT
len: 15
d_gene: NA
abundance: NA
v_gene: TRBV11-2
j_gene: TRBJ2-2

CDR3aa: CASSLGLAQYNEQFF
CDR3nt: TGTGCCAGCAGCTTAGGTTTAGCCCAATACAATGAGCAGTTCTTC
len: 15
d_gene: NA
abundance: few
v_gene: TRBV11-1
j_gene: TRBJ2-1

CDR3aa: CTSSQGGGYNSPLHF
CDR3nt: TGCACCAGCAGCCAAGGAGGGGGTTATAATTCACCCCTCCACTTT
len: 15
d_gene: NA
abundance: NA
v_gene: TRBV4-1
j_gene: TRBJ1-6

CDR3aa: CASSFTGQGSGKAFF
CDR3nt: TGTGCCAGCAGTTTCACCGGACAGGGGAGCGGCAAAGCTTTCTTT
len: 15
d_gene: TRBD1
abundance: NA
v_gene: TRBV6-6
j_gene: TRBJ1-1

CDR3aa: CASSSFPMVPGDEQYF
CDR3nt: TGTGCCAGCAGTTCCTTCCCCATGGTTCCGGGAGACGAGCAGTACTTC
len: 16
d_gene: NA
abundance: NA
v_gene: TRBV28
j_gene: TRBJ2-7

CDR3aa: CASSWDNSEAFF
CDR3nt: TGTGCCAGCAGCTGGGATAACTCCGAAGCTTTCTTT
len: 12
d_gene: NA
abundance: NA
v_gene: TRBV7-9
j_gene: TRBJ1-1

CDR3aa: CASSASCEGTEAFF
CDR3nt: TGTGCCAGCAGTGCCTCATGTGAAGGGACTGAAGCTTTCTTT
len: 14
d_gene: NA
abundance: NA
v_gene: TRBV25-1
j_gene: TRBJ1-1

CDR3aa: CASSLGGTGPLGEQYF
CDR3nt: TGTGCCAGCAGCTTAGGGGGTACAGGGCCCCTCGGTGAGCAGTACTTC
len: 16
d_gene: NA
abundance: many
v_gene: TRBV7-9
j_gene: TRBJ2-7

CDR3aa: CAWSVGDHEQYF
CDR3nt: TGTGCCTGGAGCGTCGGGGATCACGAGCAGTACTTC
len: 12
d_gene: NA
abundance: NA
v_gene: TRBV30
j_gene: TRBJ2-7

CDR3aa: CASSVFSGTQNEQFF
CDR3nt: TGTGCCAGCAGTGTGTTTAGCGGGACCCAAAATGAGCAGTTCTTT
len: 15
d_gene: TRBD2
abundance: NA
v_gene: TRBV6-1
j_gene: TRBJ2-1

CDR3aa: CSVSWTGASDTQFF
CDR3nt: TGCAGCGTTTCCTGGACAGGGGCGTCAGATACGCAGTTTTTT
len: 14
d_gene: TRBD1
abundance: NA
v_gene: TRBV29-1
j_gene: TRBJ2-3

CDR3aa: CANSSTSRSTDTQYF
CDR3nt: TGTGCCAACAGCTCGACTAGCAGGAGCACAGATACGCAGTATTTT
len: 15
d_gene: TRBD2
abundance: NA
v_gene: TRBV11-2
j_gene: TRBJ2-3

CDR3aa: CASTWTGGDTGGLFF
CDR3nt: TGCGCCAGTACCTGGACAGGGGGGGACACCGGGGGGCTGTTTTTT
len: 15
d_gene: TRBD1
abundance: NA
v_gene: TRBV5-1
j_gene: TRBJ2-2

CDR3aa: CASRLGQGANYNYTF
CDR3nt: TGTGCCAGCAGACTCGGACAGGGGGCAAACTATAACTACACCTTC
len: 15
d_gene: TRBD1
abundance: NA
v_gene: TRBV12-3/TRBV12-4
j_gene: TRBJ1-2

CDR3aa: CASTQEGGEYEHYF
CDR3nt: TGCGCCAGCACCCAAGAGGGGGGGGAGTACGAGCATTACTTC
len: 14
d_gene: NA
abundance: once
v_gene: TRBV4-1
j_gene: TRBJ2-7

CDR3aa: CASTRKGGAGRDSYEQYF
CDR3nt: TGTGCCAGCACAAGAAAAGGGGGCGCGGGGCGCGATTCCTACGAGCAGTACTTC
len: 18
d_gene: NA
abundance: NA
v_gene: TRBV28
j_gene: TRBJ2-7

CDR3aa: CASANYREKGEETQYF
CDR3nt: TGTGCCAGCGCAAATTATAGGGAAAAAGGAGAAGAGACCCAGTACTTC
len: 16
d_gene: NA
abundance: NA
v_gene: TRBV2
j_gene: TRBJ2-5

CDR3aa: CTSSHETDTQYF
CDR3nt: TGCACTAGCAGCCATGAGACCGATACGCAGTATTTT
len: 12
d_gene: NA
abundance: NA
v_gene: TRBV4-3
j_gene: TRBJ2-3

CDR3aa: CASSLDPGDTRTDTQYF
CDR3nt: TGTGCCAGCAGCTTAGACCCGGGGGATACTCGCACAGATACGCAGTATTTT
len: 17
d_gene: NA
abundance: NA
v_gene: TRBV11-2
j_gene: TRBJ2-3

CDR3aa: CASSLQPGTGFNEQYF
CDR3nt: TGCGCCAGCAGCTTACAACCCGGGACAGGGTTCAACGAGCAGTACTTC
len: 16
d_gene: TRBD1
abundance: NA
v_gene: TRBV5-1
j_gene: TRBJ2-7

CDR3aa: CASTGQGRANEKLFF
CDR3nt: TGTGCCAGCACCGGCCAGGGACGGGCTAATGAAAAACTGTTTTTT
len: 15
d_gene: NA
abundance: NA
v_gene: TRBV6-2/TRBV6-3
j_gene: TRBJ1-4

CDR3aa: CASSPYRGLVNTEAFF
CDR3nt: TGCGCCAGCAGCCCATACAGGGGTTTGGTGAACACTGAAGCTTTCTTT
len: 16
d_gene: TRBD1
abundance: NA
v_gene: TRBV11-2
j_gene: TRBJ1-1

CDR3aa: CVSSVARGSYKQYF
CDR3nt: TGTGTCAGCAGTGTTGCCAGAGGTTCCTACAAGCAGTACTTC
len: 14
d_gene: NA
abundance: NA
v_gene: TRBV6-1
j_gene: TRBJ2-7

CDR3aa: CASSPTYEQYF
CDR3nt: TGTGCCAGCAGTCCTACCTACGAGCAGTACTTC
len: 11
d_gene: NA
abundance: NA
v_gene: TRBV2
j_gene: TRBJ2-7

CDR3aa: CASRSHSSGTAYEQYF
CDR3nt: TGTGCCAGCAGGTCCCATTCTTCCGGGACAGCCTACGAGCAGTACTTC
len: 16
d_gene: TRBD1
abundance: medium-sized
v_gene: TRBV11-2
j_gene: TRBJ2-7

CDR3aa: CASIPSRGLANTGAFF
CDR3nt: TGTGCCAGCATCCCATCCAGGGGGTTGGCGAACACTGGAGCTTTCTTT
len: 16
d_gene: TRBD1
abundance: NA
v_gene: TRBV11-2
j_gene: TRBJ1-1

CDR3aa: CSNSLEYHSTDTQYF
CDR3nt: TGTTCCAACAGCCTCGAGTACCATAGCACAGATACGCAGTATTTT
len: 15
d_gene: NA
abundance: NA
v_gene: TRBV11-2
j_gene: TRBJ2-3

CDR3aa: CASIGWLQGANYGYTF
CDR3nt: TGTGCCAGTATTGGGTGGCTACAGGGGGCGAACTATGGCTACACCTTC
len: 16
d_gene: TRBD1
abundance: many
v_gene: TRBV19
j_gene: TRBJ1-2

CDR3aa: CASSLFYRSNTGELFF
CDR3nt: TGTGCCAGCAGTTTATTCTACAGGTCGAACACCGGGGAGCTGTTTTTT
len: 16
d_gene: NA
abundance: few
v_gene: TRBV27
j_gene: TRBJ2-2

CDR3aa: CASSLRRPIRRAFF
CDR3nt: TGTGCCAGCAGCTTAAGGAGACCGATTAGGAGGGCTTTCTTT
len: 14
d_gene: NA
abundance: NA
v_gene: TRBV7-3
j_gene: TRBJ1-1

CDR3aa: CAAWELTYTQYF
CDR3nt: TGTGCCGCATGGGAGCTCACATATACGCAGTATTTT
len: 12
d_gene: NA
abundance: few
v_gene: TRBV6-1
j_gene: TRBJ2-3

CDR3aa: CASSQTITLAEVTDTQYF
CDR3nt: TGCGCCAGCAGCCAGACGATTACCCTAGCGGAAGTCACCGATACGCAGTATTTT
len: 18
d_gene: TRBD2
abundance: NA
v_gene: TRBV4-1
j_gene: TRBJ2-3

CDR3aa: CASSQLGTGGAAKGYTF
CDR3nt: TGTGCAAGCAGCCAACTAGGGACAGGGGGCGCAGCGAAGGGCTACACCTTC
len: 17
d_gene: TRBD1
abundance: NA
v_gene: TRBV4-2
j_gene: TRBJ1-2

CDR3aa: CASSLTESEYEQYF
CDR3nt: TGTGCCAGCAGTTTGACGGAGTCAGAATATGAGCAGTACTTC
len: 14
d_gene: NA
abundance: NA
v_gene: TRBV5-6
j_gene: TRBJ2-7

CDR3aa: CASSFGLANEQYF
CDR3nt: TGTGCCAGCAGCTTTGGGCTAGCTAACGAGCAGTACTTC
len: 13
d_gene: NA
abundance: many
v_gene: TRBV5-5
j_gene: TRBJ2-7

CDR3aa: CASNLEGGANNNEQFF
CDR3nt: TGCGCCAGCAACTTGGAGGGGGGGGCAAATAACAATGAGCAGTTCTTC
len: 16
d_gene: NA
abundance: few
v_gene: TRBV5-1
j_gene: TRBJ2-1

CDR3aa: CASNFGQENNEQFF
CDR3nt: TGTGCCAGCAATTTCGGACAGGAAAACAATGAGCAGTTCTTC
len: 14
d_gene: TRBD1
abundance: NA
v_gene: TRBV6-1
j_gene: TRBJ2-1

CDR3aa: CAWSGWTGFDIQYF
CDR3nt: TGTGCCTGGAGCGGATGGACAGGGTTTGACATTCAGTACTTC
len: 14
d_gene: TRBD1
abundance: NA
v_gene: TRBV30
j_gene: TRBJ2-4

CDR3aa: CCSGASTDTQYF
CDR3nt: TGCTGCTCCGGCGCTAGCACAGATACGCAGTATTTT
len: 12
d_gene: NA
abundance: NA
v_gene: TRBV29-1
j_gene: TRBJ2-3

CDR3aa: CPSNFPGTSGTKNIQYF
CDR3nt: TGTCCCAGCAACTTTCCCGGGACTAGCGGGACCAAAAACATTCAATACTTC
len: 17
d_gene: TRBD2
abundance: once
v_gene: TRBV11-1
j_gene: TRBJ2-4

CDR3aa: CASSRRTWVDSPLHF
CDR3nt: TGCGCCAGCAGCCGCAGGACATGGGTCGATTCACCCCTCCACTTT
len: 15
d_gene: NA
abundance: NA
v_gene: TRBV10-2
j_gene: TRBJ1-6

CDR3aa: CASSRGTGNTGELFF
CDR3nt: TGTGCCAGCAGCCGCGGGACAGGGAACACCGGGGAGCTGTTTTTT
len: 15
d_gene: TRBD1
abundance: many
v_gene: TRBV5-5
j_gene: TRBJ2-2